The sequence of this T cell receptor beta chain was determined in a study of T-cell reconstitution after alpha-beta-depleted transplantation in children. Points on this clonotype: What it binds is not known.

General observations from the study: Counts and diversity of T cells one year after transplant came mostly from newly produced T cells.

As it was prepared, the TCRbeta library received unique molecular identifiers. MiXCR, run by TCRdb on the PCR reads, gives a single entry per CDR3 protein. The data contain a few hundred thousand distinct CDR3 sequences, 13% of them singletons. This receptor was taken from a male patient younger than 18 who had a stem cell transplant for acute myeloid leukemia, so the T cells may come from the graft donor. Material: PBMCs, mostly from graft donor cells, obtained 360 days after TCRalphabeta/CD19-depleted stem cell transplant.

The CDR3 nucleotides read TGTGCCAGCAGCAAAAGACTAGCTTTCTTAACAGATACGCAGTATTTT. This gives the protein CASSKRLAFLTDTQYF. The chain is built from TRBV21-1 and TRBJ2-3; TRBD2, the D gene given by the table, was not confirmed from the DNA. TRBV21-1 is reported as a pseudogene. CDR3 size: 16 residues.